These 5 T cell receptor beta chains were sequenced from one sample in a study of blood T cell repertoires in COVID-19. Profiling relied on immunoSEQ multiplex PCR, and the TCRdb table lists in-frame clones only, not all of them. The table has roughly 40,000 clones, 92% seen once. The sequenced material came from peripheral blood. These receptors all come from a man between 45 and 60 years old with active COVID-19.

This sequence joins TRBV5-1 and TRBJ1-2, with 8 positions matching TRBD1. The CDR3 consists of 14 residues. From germline, CDR1 is SGHRS and CDR2 YFSETQ. J was trimmed by 6 bases and V by 1 base; bases with no gene match: 5. In DNA, the CDR3 is TGCGCCAGCAGCTTGTTGGACAGGGATGATGGCTACACCTTC. Its protein is CASSLLDRDDGYTF.

The chain combines TRBV5-4 with TRBJ1-4; perhaps TRBD1 as D (5 bases). The CDR3 covers 15 residues. Between the trimmed V and J ends, which lost 4 bases and 8 bases, there was a span of 18 bases. Germline assignment: CDR1 SGHNT and CDR2 YYREEE (reference sequence). CDR3: CASSPSNQGAEKLFF. DNA of the CDR3: TGTGCCAGCAGCCCGAGTAATCAGGGTGCGGAAAAACTGTTTTTT.

The gene calls are TRBV10-3 and TRBJ2-6, with 8 nucleotides matching TRBD1. In germline, CDR1 is ENHRY, CDR2 SYGVKD. The CDR3 has 17 amino acids. The V and J ends lost 5 bases and 2 bases, in that order; junction bases with no gene match: 8. CDR3 nucleotides: TGTGCCATCAGTCCCGGACAGGGTAGAGCTGGGGCCAACGTCCTGACTTTC. Translation gives CAISPGQGRAGANVLTF.

Concerning this clone: This CDR3 is also generated by other DNA sequences in the sample. J is TRBJ2-7 and V is TRBV7-2; 7 bases align to TRBD1. Germline-derived CDR1 and CDR2 are SGHTA and FQGNSA. The CDR3 sequence is 15 residues long. Trimming cost V 2 bases and J 5 bases; bases outside gene matches: 9. The CDR3 protein is CASSLTTAGGHEQYF. Here the CDR3 DNA reads TGTGCCAGCAGCTTAACTACGGCAGGGGGACACGAGCAGTACTTC.

This sequence joins TRBV5-8 and TRBJ2-3; perhaps TRBD2 as D (5 bases). V lost 0 bases to trimming and J lost 4 bases, with 12 bases between them. The germline V gene encodes CDR1 SGHTS and CDR2 YDEGEE. This CDR3 region has 15 residues. This CDR3 reads CASSLALTEADTQYF. CDR3 sequence (DNA): TGTGCCAGCAGCTTGGCGTTAACGGAGGCAGATACGCAGTATTTT.